A selection of T cell receptor beta chains follows, all from one sample in a study of T cell changes during pregnancy in multiple sclerosis. Profiling relied on immunoSEQ multiplex PCR, and the TCRdb table lists in-frame clones only, not all of them. The table records around 130,000 clones, roughly 92% of them present only once. This material consisted of peripheral blood, taken before pregnancy. The receptors stem from a female donor with multiple sclerosis, enrolled in a pregnancy study. CDR3s include the opening cysteine and the closing phenylalanine or tryptophan. A D gene is named only where the DNA matches it firmly. The size of a clone is reported for some rows only, either as once, few or many, or as a class for expanded clones.

CDR3 length: 12; J gene: TRBJ1-4; V gene: TRBV2; clone size: once; D gene: TRBD1; CDR3 protein: CASSRGNEKLFF; CDR3 DNA: TGTGCCAGCAGCAGGGGGAATGAAAAACTGTTTTTT
CDR3 length: 17; J gene: TRBJ2-2; V gene: TRBV7-6; clone size: -; D gene: TRBD2; CDR3 protein: CASSPRTSGSNTGELFF; CDR3 DNA: TGTGCCAGCAGCCCAAGGACTAGCGGGAGTAACACCGGGGAGCTGTTTTTT
CDR3 length: 13; J gene: TRBJ1-2; V gene: TRBV5-1; clone size: -; D gene: TRBD1; CDR3 protein: CASSQGDSGKGTF; CDR3 DNA: TGCGCCAGCAGCCAGGGGGACAGTGGAAAAGGCACCTTC
CDR3 length: 15; J gene: TRBJ2-1; V gene: TRBV9; clone size: -; D gene: TRBD2; CDR3 protein: CASSDRDYLYNEQFF; CDR3 DNA: TGTGCCAGCAGCGACCGGGACTACCTCTACAATGAGCAGTTCTTC
CDR3 length: 15; J gene: TRBJ1-4; V gene: TRBV25-1; clone size: -; D gene: -; CDR3 protein: CASSDLRGAGEKLFF; CDR3 DNA: TGTGCCAGCAGCGACCTAAGGGGAGCGGGGGAAAAACTGTTTTTT
CDR3 length: 14; J gene: TRBJ1-2; V gene: TRBV19; clone size: -; D gene: -; CDR3 protein: CASTLAGGGYGYTF; CDR3 DNA: TGTGCCAGTACCCTTGCGGGCGGGGGCTATGGCTACACCTTC
CDR3 length: 18; J gene: TRBJ2-7; V gene: TRBV18; clone size: many; D gene: TRBD2; CDR3 protein: CASSPLPAGGPIPREQYF; CDR3 DNA: TGTGCCAGCTCACCCCTTCCAGCGGGAGGGCCAATTCCGCGGGAGCAGTACTTC
CDR3 length: 15; J gene: TRBJ1-2; V gene: TRBV2; clone size: -; D gene: -; CDR3 protein: CASRKGSQANYGYTF; CDR3 DNA: TGTGCCAGCAGGAAAGGTAGCCAAGCTAACTATGGCTACACCTTC
CDR3 length: 14; J gene: TRBJ2-1; V gene: TRBV5-1; clone size: -; D gene: -; CDR3 protein: CASSLYLGDNEQFF; CDR3 DNA: TGCGCCAGCAGCTTGTACCTAGGTGACAATGAGCAGTTCTTC
CDR3 length: 13; J gene: TRBJ2-4; V gene: TRBV9; clone size: few; D gene: -; CDR3 protein: CASSEGQGNIQYF; CDR3 DNA: TGTGCCAGCAGCGAAGGACAAGGAAACATTCAGTACTTC
CDR3 length: 16; J gene: TRBJ1-3; V gene: TRBV2; clone size: -; D gene: -; CDR3 protein: CASSTYRASSGNTIYF; CDR3 DNA: TGTGCCAGCAGTACCTACAGGGCATCCTCTGGAAACACCATATATTTT
CDR3 length: 15; J gene: TRBJ2-7; V gene: TRBV28; clone size: once; D gene: TRBD2; CDR3 protein: CASSPGLAATYEQYF; CDR3 DNA: TGTGCCAGCAGCCCGGGACTAGCGGCAACCTACGAGCAGTACTTC
CDR3 length: 14; J gene: TRBJ2-7; V gene: TRBV5-5; clone size: -; D gene: TRBD1; CDR3 protein: CASSRGQGVYEQYF; CDR3 DNA: TGTGCCAGCAGCCGGGGACAGGGGGTCTACGAGCAGTACTTC
CDR3 length: 14; J gene: TRBJ2-7; V gene: TRBV5-6; clone size: -; D gene: -; CDR3 protein: CASSLGWGLGEQYF; CDR3 DNA: TGTGCCAGCAGCTTGGGATGGGGGCTGGGCGAGCAGTACTTC
CDR3 length: 12; J gene: TRBJ2-1; V gene: TRBV28; clone size: -; D gene: -; CDR3 protein: CASYGSRNEQFF; CDR3 DNA: TGTGCCAGCTACGGGAGCCGAAATGAGCAGTTCTTC
CDR3 length: 12; J gene: TRBJ2-1; V gene: TRBV12-1; clone size: -; D gene: -; CDR3 protein: CASSAGRNEQFF; CDR3 DNA: TGTGCCAGCAGCGCTGGGCGAAATGAGCAGTTCTTC
CDR3 length: 13; J gene: TRBJ1-1; V gene: TRBV2; clone size: once; D gene: TRBD1; CDR3 protein: CASRYDRDGEAFF; CDR3 DNA: TGTGCCAGCAGATACGACAGGGACGGTGAAGCTTTCTTT
CDR3 length: 14; J gene: TRBJ2-7; V gene: TRBV5-6; clone size: -; D gene: TRBD1; CDR3 protein: CASLGGQGHYEQYF; CDR3 DNA: TGTGCCAGCTTAGGGGGACAGGGACACTACGAGCAGTACTTC
CDR3 length: 16; J gene: TRBJ2-7; V gene: TRBV9; clone size: once; D gene: TRBD2; CDR3 protein: CASSARASGNHYEQYF; CDR3 DNA: TGTGCCAGCAGCGCCCGTGCAAGCGGGAACCACTACGAGCAGTACTTC
CDR3 length: 13; J gene: TRBJ1-1; V gene: TRBV27; clone size: few; D gene: -; CDR3 protein: CASSYRVNTEAFF; CDR3 DNA: TGTGCCAGCAGTTACCGGGTGAACACTGAAGCTTTCTTT
CDR3 length: 15; J gene: TRBJ1-5; V gene: TRBV28; clone size: -; D gene: -; CDR3 protein: CASGTDSWSNQPQHF; CDR3 DNA: TGTGCCAGCGGGACGGACAGTTGGAGCAATCAGCCCCAGCATTTT
CDR3 length: 11; J gene: TRBJ2-3; V gene: TRBV19; clone size: -; D gene: -; CDR3 protein: CASKFGHTQYF; CDR3 DNA: TGTGCCAGTAAATTTGGCCATACGCAGTATTTT
CDR3 length: 18; J gene: TRBJ2-6; V gene: TRBV7-9; clone size: -; D gene: TRBD2; CDR3 protein: CASSLLLAGVTGANVPTF; CDR3 DNA: TGTGCCAGCAGCTTACTCCTAGCGGGCGTGACTGGGGCCAACGTCCCGACTTTC
CDR3 length: 15; J gene: TRBJ2-5; V gene: TRBV5-4; clone size: -; D gene: -; CDR3 protein: CASSLKRAQQETQYF; CDR3 DNA: TGTGCCAGCAGCTTGAAGAGGGCACAGCAAGAGACCCAGTACTTC
CDR3 length: 16; J gene: TRBJ2-7; V gene: TRBV4-1; clone size: -; D gene: TRBD2; CDR3 protein: CASSQETAGGPYEQYF; CDR3 DNA: TGCGCCAGCAGCCAAGAAACAGCGGGAGGGCCCTACGAGCAGTACTTC
CDR3 length: 15; J gene: TRBJ1-5; V gene: TRBV14; clone size: -; D gene: TRBD1; CDR3 protein: CASPRTGVYNQPQHF; CDR3 DNA: TGTGCCAGCCCTCGGACAGGGGTATACAATCAGCCCCAGCATTTT
CDR3 length: 13; J gene: TRBJ1-4; V gene: TRBV28; clone size: -; D gene: TRBD1; CDR3 protein: CATKGQGYEKLFF; CDR3 DNA: TGTGCCACCAAGGGACAGGGGTATGAAAAACTGTTTTTT
CDR3 length: 15; J gene: TRBJ2-2; V gene: TRBV7-8; clone size: -; D gene: TRBD2; CDR3 protein: CASSQLAGGPGELFF; CDR3 DNA: TGTGCCAGCAGCCAACTAGCGGGGGGGCCCGGGGAGCTGTTTTTT
CDR3 length: 16; J gene: TRBJ2-3; V gene: TRBV15; clone size: -; D gene: TRBD2; CDR3 protein: CATSEVAGGGIYTQYF; CDR3 DNA: TGTGCCACGTCGGAGGTGGCGGGAGGTGGGATATATACGCAGTATTTT
CDR3 length: 16; J gene: TRBJ2-5; V gene: TRBV10-3; clone size: -; D gene: TRBD2; CDR3 protein: CAIVVAASGGGTAQYF; CDR3 DNA: TGTGCCATCGTAGTGGCTGCTAGCGGGGGGGGCACGGCCCAGTACTTC
CDR3 length: 15; J gene: TRBJ2-1; V gene: TRBV7-6; clone size: -; D gene: -; CDR3 protein: CASSSGSRSYNEQFF; CDR3 DNA: TGTGCCAGCAGCTCTGGGAGCCGCTCCTACAATGAGCAGTTCTTC
CDR3 length: 16; J gene: TRBJ2-5; V gene: TRBV2; clone size: -; D gene: TRBD2; CDR3 protein: CASSPRREGREETQYF; CDR3 DNA: TGTGCCAGCAGTCCCCGGCGGGAGGGGAGAGAGGAGACCCAGTACTTC
CDR3 length: 12; J gene: TRBJ2-5; V gene: TRBV19; clone size: -; D gene: TRBD2; CDR3 protein: CASSELAGLQYF; CDR3 DNA: TGTGCCAGTAGTGAGCTAGCGGGACTTCAGTACTTC
CDR3 length: 15; J gene: TRBJ1-4; V gene: TRBV19; clone size: -; D gene: -; CDR3 protein: CASSIQTATNEKLFF; CDR3 DNA: TGTGCCAGTAGTATACAGACAGCAACTAATGAAAAACTGTTTTTT
CDR3 length: 13; J gene: TRBJ1-2; V gene: TRBV30; clone size: -; D gene: -; CDR3 protein: CAWNRETDYGYTF; CDR3 DNA: TGTGCCTGGAACAGGGAAACAGACTATGGCTACACCTTC
CDR3 length: 12; J gene: TRBJ2-7; V gene: TRBV10-3; clone size: -; D gene: TRBD1; CDR3 protein: CANRGLGDEQYF; CDR3 DNA: TGTGCCAACAGGGGGCTCGGCGACGAGCAGTACTTC
CDR3 length: 14; J gene: TRBJ2-1; V gene: TRBV6-1; clone size: -; D gene: TRBD2; CDR3 protein: CASSPSGWGNEQFF; CDR3 DNA: TGTGCCAGCAGTCCTAGCGGGTGGGGCAATGAGCAGTTCTTC
CDR3 length: 14; J gene: TRBJ2-1; V gene: TRBV6-4; clone size: -; D gene: -; CDR3 protein: CASSDLGGRNEQFF; CDR3 DNA: TGTGCCAGCAGTGACTTGGGGGGGCGCAATGAGCAGTTCTTC
CDR3 length: 14; J gene: TRBJ2-1; V gene: TRBV2; clone size: -; D gene: TRBD1; CDR3 protein: CASNTDRGPDEQFF; CDR3 DNA: TGTGCCAGCAACACGGACAGGGGGCCCGATGAGCAGTTCTTC
CDR3 length: 14; J gene: TRBJ1-1; V gene: TRBV10-1; clone size: -; D gene: -; CDR3 protein: CASREGGPNAEAFF; CDR3 DNA: TGCGCCAGCAGGGAAGGAGGACCCAACGCTGAAGCTTTCTTT
CDR3 length: 16; J gene: TRBJ2-2; V gene: TRBV15; clone size: -; D gene: TRBD2; CDR3 protein: CATSRGTSGRTGELFF; CDR3 DNA: TGTGCCACCAGCAGAGGGACTAGCGGGAGGACCGGGGAGCTGTTTTTT
CDR3 length: 13; J gene: TRBJ2-5; V gene: TRBV14; clone size: -; D gene: -; CDR3 protein: CASSPSVQETQYF; CDR3 DNA: TGTGCCAGCAGCCCATCAGTCCAAGAGACCCAGTACTTC
CDR3 length: 16; J gene: TRBJ1-2; V gene: TRBV29-1; clone size: -; D gene: TRBD1; CDR3 protein: CSVESGGPDYNYGYTF; CDR3 DNA: TGCAGCGTTGAATCAGGGGGACCTGACTATAACTATGGCTACACCTTC
CDR3 length: 15; J gene: TRBJ2-1; V gene: TRBV7-2; clone size: -; D gene: TRBD2; CDR3 protein: CASSLGGRVSNEQFF; CDR3 DNA: TGTGCCAGCAGCTTGGGAGGGAGGGTTAGCAATGAGCAGTTCTTC
CDR3 length: 14; J gene: TRBJ1-2; V gene: TRBV5-4; clone size: -; D gene: TRBD1; CDR3 protein: CASSYWGDRGGYTF; CDR3 DNA: TGTGCCAGCAGCTACTGGGGGGACAGGGGTGGCTACACCTTC
CDR3 length: 13; J gene: TRBJ1-4; V gene: TRBV10-3; clone size: -; D gene: -; CDR3 protein: CASSPPGGEKLFF; CDR3 DNA: TGTGCCTCCTCCCCTCCGGGAGGTGAAAAACTGTTTTTT
CDR3 length: 15; J gene: TRBJ2-7; V gene: TRBV6-5; clone size: -; D gene: TRBD2; CDR3 protein: CASRLAGGTSYEQYF; CDR3 DNA: TGTGCCAGCAGACTAGCGGGAGGTACCTCCTACGAGCAGTACTTC
CDR3 length: 14; J gene: TRBJ1-4; V gene: TRBV5-5; clone size: -; D gene: -; CDR3 protein: CASSFRVTHEKLFF; CDR3 DNA: TGTGCCAGCAGCTTCCGGGTTACTCATGAAAAACTGTTTTTT
CDR3 length: 15; J gene: TRBJ2-1; V gene: TRBV7-3; clone size: -; D gene: TRBD2; CDR3 protein: CASSPGGGSYNEQFF; CDR3 DNA: TGTGCCAGCAGCCCTGGGGGGGGCTCCTACAATGAGCAGTTCTTC
CDR3 length: 13; J gene: TRBJ1-1; V gene: TRBV6-1; clone size: -; D gene: TRBD1; CDR3 protein: CASREDRLTEAFF; CDR3 DNA: TGTGCCAGCAGGGAGGACAGGCTCACTGAAGCTTTCTTT